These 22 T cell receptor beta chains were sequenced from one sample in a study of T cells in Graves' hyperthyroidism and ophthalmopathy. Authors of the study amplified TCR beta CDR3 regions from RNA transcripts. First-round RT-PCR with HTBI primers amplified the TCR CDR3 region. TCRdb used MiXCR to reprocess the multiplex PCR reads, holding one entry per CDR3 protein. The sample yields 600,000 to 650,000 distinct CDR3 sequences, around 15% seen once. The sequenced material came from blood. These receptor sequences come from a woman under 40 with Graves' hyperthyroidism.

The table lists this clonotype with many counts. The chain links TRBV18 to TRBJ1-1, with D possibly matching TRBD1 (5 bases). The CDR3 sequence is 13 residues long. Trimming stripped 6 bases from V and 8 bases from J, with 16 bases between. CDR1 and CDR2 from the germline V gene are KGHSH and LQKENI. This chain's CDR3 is CASSPVKGREAFF. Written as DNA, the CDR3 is TGTGCCAGCTCTCCCGTCAAGGGGCGGGAAGCTTTCTTT.

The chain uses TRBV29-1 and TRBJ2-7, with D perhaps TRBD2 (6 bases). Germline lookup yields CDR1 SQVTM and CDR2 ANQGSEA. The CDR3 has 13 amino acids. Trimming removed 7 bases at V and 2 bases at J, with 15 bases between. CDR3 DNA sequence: TGCAGCGGGGGATCTAGCGACGCCTACGAGCAGTACTTC. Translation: CSGGSSDAYEQYF.

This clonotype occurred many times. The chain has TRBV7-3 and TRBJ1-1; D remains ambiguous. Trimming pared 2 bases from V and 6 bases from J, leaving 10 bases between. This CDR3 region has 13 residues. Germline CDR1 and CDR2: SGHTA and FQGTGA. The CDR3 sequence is CASSLQVNAEAFF. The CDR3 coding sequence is TGTGCCAGCAGCTTACAGGTAAACGCTGAAGCTTTCTTT.

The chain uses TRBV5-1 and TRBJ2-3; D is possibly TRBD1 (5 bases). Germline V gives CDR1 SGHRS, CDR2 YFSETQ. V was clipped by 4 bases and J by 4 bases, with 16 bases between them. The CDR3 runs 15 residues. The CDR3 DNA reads TGCGCCAGCAGCATTCAGGGTAATAAGGCAGATACGCAGTATTTT. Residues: CASSIQGNKADTQYF.

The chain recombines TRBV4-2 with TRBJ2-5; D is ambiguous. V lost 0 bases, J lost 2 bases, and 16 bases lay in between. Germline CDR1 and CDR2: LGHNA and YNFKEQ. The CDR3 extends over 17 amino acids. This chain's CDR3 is CASSQEGGRATQETQYF. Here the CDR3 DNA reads TGTGCCAGCAGCCAAGAGGGTGGTAGGGCAACGCAAGAGACCCAGTACTTC.

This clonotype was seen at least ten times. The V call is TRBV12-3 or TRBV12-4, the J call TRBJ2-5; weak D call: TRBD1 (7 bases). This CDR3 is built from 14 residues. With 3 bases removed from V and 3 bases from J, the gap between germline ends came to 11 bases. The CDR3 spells CASSLEGAKETQYF. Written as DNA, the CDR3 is TGTGCCAGCAGTTTGGAGGGGGCCAAAGAGACCCAGTACTTC.

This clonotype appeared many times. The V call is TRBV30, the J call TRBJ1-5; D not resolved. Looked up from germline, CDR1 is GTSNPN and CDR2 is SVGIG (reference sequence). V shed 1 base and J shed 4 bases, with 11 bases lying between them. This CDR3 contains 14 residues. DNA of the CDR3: TGTGCCTGGAGTGATATGGCGGAGAATCAGCCCCAGCATTTT. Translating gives CAWSDMAENQPQHF.

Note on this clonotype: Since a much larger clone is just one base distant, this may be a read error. The CDR3 loop is CSATLSAGRWDTQYF. The CDR3 bases are TGCAGTGCTACCCTCTCTGCGGGACGGTGGGATACGCAGTATTTT. The chain is built from TRBV20-1 and TRBJ2-3, with a weak D call TRBD2 (6 bases). The V and J ends lost 4 bases and 6 bases respectively, with 20 bases between them. Germline V gene sequence: CDR1 DFQATT, CDR2 SNEGSKA (reference sequence). The CDR3 has 15 residues.

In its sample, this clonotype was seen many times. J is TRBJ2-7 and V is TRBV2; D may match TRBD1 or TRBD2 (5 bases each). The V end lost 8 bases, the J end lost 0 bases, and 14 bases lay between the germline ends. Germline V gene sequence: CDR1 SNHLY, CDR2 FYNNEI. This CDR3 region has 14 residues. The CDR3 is CASVKGRSSYEQYF. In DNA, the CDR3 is TGTGCCAGCGTCAAGGGACGGAGCTCCTACGAGCAGTACTTC.

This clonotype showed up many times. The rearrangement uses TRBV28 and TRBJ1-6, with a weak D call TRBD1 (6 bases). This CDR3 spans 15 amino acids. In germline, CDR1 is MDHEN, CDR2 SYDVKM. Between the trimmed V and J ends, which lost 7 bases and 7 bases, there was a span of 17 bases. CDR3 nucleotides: TGTGCCAGCACCCCTTTGGGGGCGCGGAATTCACCCCTCCACTTT. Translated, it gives CASTPLGARNSPLHF.

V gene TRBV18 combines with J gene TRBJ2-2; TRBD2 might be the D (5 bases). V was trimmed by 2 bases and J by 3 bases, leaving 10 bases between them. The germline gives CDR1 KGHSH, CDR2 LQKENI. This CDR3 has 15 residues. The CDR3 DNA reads TGTGCCAGCTCACCAAGGGAGACCTACACCGGGGAGCTGTTTTTT. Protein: CASSPRETYTGELFF.

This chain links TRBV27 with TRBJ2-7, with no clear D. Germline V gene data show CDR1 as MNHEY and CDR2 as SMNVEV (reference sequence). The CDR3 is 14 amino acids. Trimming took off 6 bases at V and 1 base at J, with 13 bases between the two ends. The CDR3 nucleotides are TGTGCCAGCAGACCTTGGACGGGTTCCTACGAGCAGTACTTC. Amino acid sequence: CASRPWTGSYEQYF.

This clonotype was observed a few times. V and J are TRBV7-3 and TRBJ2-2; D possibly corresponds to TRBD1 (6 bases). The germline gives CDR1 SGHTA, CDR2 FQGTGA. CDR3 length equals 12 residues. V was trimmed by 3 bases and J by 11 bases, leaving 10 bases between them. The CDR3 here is CASSFPGAELFF. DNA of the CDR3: TGTGCCAGCAGCTTCCCAGGGGCCGAGCTGTTTTTT. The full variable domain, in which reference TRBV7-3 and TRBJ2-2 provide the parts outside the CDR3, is GAGVSQTPSNKVTEKGKYVELRCDPISGHTALYWYRQSLGQGPEFLIYFQGTGAADDSGLPNDRFFAVRPEGSVSTLKIQRTERGDSAVYLCASSFPGAELFFGEGSRLTVL.

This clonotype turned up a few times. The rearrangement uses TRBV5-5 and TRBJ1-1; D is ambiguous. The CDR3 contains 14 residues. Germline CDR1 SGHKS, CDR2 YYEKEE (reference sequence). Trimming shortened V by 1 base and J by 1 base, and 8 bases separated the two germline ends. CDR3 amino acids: CASSLRVQNTEAFF. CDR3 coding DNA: TGTGCCAGCAGCTTGCGGGTGCAGAACACTGAAGCTTTCTTT.

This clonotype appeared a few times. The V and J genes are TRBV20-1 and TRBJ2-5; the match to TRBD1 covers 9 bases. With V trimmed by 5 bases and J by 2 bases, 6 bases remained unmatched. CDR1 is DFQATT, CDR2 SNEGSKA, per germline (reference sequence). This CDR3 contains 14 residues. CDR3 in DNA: TGCAGTGCTGGGACAGGGACCCCTCAAGAGACCCAGTACTTC. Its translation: CSAGTGTPQETQYF.

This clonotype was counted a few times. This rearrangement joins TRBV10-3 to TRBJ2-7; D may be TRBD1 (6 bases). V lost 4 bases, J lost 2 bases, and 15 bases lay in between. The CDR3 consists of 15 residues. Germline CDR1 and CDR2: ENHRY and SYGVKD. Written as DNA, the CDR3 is TGTGCCATCAGTGTGGGGGCAGAGAAGGCCTACGAGCAGTACTTC. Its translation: CAISVGAEKAYEQYF.

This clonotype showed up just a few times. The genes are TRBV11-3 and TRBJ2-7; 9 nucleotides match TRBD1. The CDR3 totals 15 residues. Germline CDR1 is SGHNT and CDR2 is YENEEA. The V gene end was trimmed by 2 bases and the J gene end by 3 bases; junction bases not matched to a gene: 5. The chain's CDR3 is CASSLTGTGFYEQYF. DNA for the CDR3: TGTGCCAGCAGCTTAACGGGGACAGGGTTCTACGAGCAGTACTTC.

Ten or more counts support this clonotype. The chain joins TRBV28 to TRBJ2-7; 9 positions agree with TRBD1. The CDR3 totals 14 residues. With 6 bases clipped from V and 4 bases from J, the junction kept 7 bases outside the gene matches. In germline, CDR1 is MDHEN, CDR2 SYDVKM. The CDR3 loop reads CASSRPGTGYEQYF. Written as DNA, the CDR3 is TGTGCCAGCAGCCGTCCCGGGACAGGGTACGAGCAGTACTTC.

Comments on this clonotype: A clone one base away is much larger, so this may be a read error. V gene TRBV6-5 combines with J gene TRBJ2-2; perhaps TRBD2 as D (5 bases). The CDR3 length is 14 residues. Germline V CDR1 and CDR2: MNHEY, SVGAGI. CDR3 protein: CASSSRWNTGEPFF. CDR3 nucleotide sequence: TGTGCCAGCAGTTCCCGATGGAACACCGGGGAGCCGTTTTTT.

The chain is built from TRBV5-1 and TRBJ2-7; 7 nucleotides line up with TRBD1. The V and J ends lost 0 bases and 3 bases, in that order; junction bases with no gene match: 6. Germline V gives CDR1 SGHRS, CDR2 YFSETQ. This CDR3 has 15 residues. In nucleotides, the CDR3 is TGCGCCAGCAGCTTGGGACAGGGTAATATCTACGAGCAGTACTTC. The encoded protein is CASSLGQGNIYEQYF. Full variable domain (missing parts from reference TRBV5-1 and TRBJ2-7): KAGVTQTPRYLIKTRGQQVTLSCSPISGHRSVSWYQQTPGQGLQFLFEYFSETQRNKGNFPGRFSGRQFSNSRSEMNVSTLELGDSALYLCASSLGQGNIYEQYFGPGTRLTVT.

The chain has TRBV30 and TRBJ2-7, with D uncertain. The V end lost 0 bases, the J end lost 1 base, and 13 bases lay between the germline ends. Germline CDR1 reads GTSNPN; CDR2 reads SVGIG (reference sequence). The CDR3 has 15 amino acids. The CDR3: CAWSVGGSRSYEQYF. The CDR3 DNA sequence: TGTGCCTGGAGTGTAGGTGGTAGTCGGTCCTACGAGCAGTACTTC.

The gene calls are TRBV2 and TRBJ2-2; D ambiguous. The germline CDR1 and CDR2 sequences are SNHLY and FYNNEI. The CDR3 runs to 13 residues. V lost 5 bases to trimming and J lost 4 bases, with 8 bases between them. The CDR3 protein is CASSLQPTGELFF. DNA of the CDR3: TGTGCCAGCAGTCTACAACCCACCGGGGAGCTGTTTTTT. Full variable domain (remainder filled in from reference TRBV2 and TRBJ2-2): EPEVTQTPSHQVTQMGQEVILRCVPISNHLYFYWYRQILGQKVEFLVSFYNNEISEKSEIFDDQFSVERPDGSNFTLKIRSTKLEDSAMYFCASSLQPTGELFFGEGSRLTVL.